The rows below give T cell receptor beta chains drawn from one sample of a study of cytomegalovirus exposure and HLA in healthy donors. Libraries were prepared by immunoSEQ multiplex PCR; TCRdb keeps only in-frame clonotypes and omits some of them. This table holds 100,000 or so clones, 81% found once. Sequencing was done on a sample of PBMCs. These TCRs come from a man aged 35-49 years in good health and CMV-seropositive. CDR3s include the opening cysteine and the closing phenylalanine or tryptophan. D genes are given only for firm matches. Not every row has a clone size; where given, it reads once, few, many or a size class.

D | J | V | size | DNA | CDR3
- | TRBJ1-2 | TRBV12-5 | - | TGTGCTAGTGGTTCCTGGCAGGGAGGGGCGGGTGGCTACACCTTC | CASGSWQGGAGGYTF
- | TRBJ1-4 | TRBV18 | - | TGTGCCAGCTCACCCCTTGGACACTCCGCAACTAATGAAAAACTGTTTTTT | CASSPLGHSATNEKLFF
- | TRBJ2-5 | TRBV11-3 | - | TGTGCCAGCAGCTTACGGGGTCAGGAGACCCAGTACTTC | CASSLRGQETQYF
- | TRBJ2-1 | TRBV5-4 | - | TGTGCCAGCAGCCCAAATAGCGGTTCCTCCTACAATGAGCAGTTCTTC | CASSPNSGSSYNEQFF
- | TRBJ2-2 | TRBV11-3 | - | TGTGCCAGCAGCTTAGGGCCCTTTCCCGGGGAGCTGTTTTTT | CASSLGPFPGELFF
TRBD1 | TRBJ2-7 | TRBV28 | few | TGTGCCAGCACCACAGGGGCTACGTCCTACGAGCAGTACTTC | CASTTGATSYEQYF
- | TRBJ1-2 | TRBV7-9 | few | TGTTCCAGCGGGATCAAGGGGGATGGCTACACCTTC | CSSGIKGDGYTF
TRBD2 | TRBJ2-1 | TRBV11-2 | - | TGTGCCAGCAGCCCTGGACTAGCGGGACTCGGTGAGCAGTTCTTC | CASSPGLAGLGEQFF
TRBD1 | TRBJ1-1 | TRBV11-2 | - | TGTGCCAGCAGCTTAGGGGGACAGGGGAACACTGAAGCTTTCTTT | CASSLGGQGNTEAFF
- | TRBJ2-7 | TRBV5-1 | - | TGCGCCAGCAGCCTAACAGGCCCCTACGAGCAGTACTTC | CASSLTGPYEQYF
TRBD1 | TRBJ2-5 | TRBV5-1 | once | TGCGCCAGCAGCTCTAATTCAGGGGGCCAAGAGACCCAGTACTTC | CASSSNSGGQETQYF
TRBD2 | TRBJ2-5 | TRBV19 | - | TGTGCCTGTGCCGGGACTAGCGGGGGAAAAGAGACCCAGTACTTC | CACAGTSGGKETQYF
- | TRBJ1-2 | TRBV6-1 | - | TGTGCCAGCAGTCCCTCCCGGGGTGGGTATGGCTACACCTTC | CASSPSRGGYGYTF
TRBD1 | TRBJ1-1 | TRBV5-4 | - | TGTGCCAGCAGCTCCCCCGGGACAGGGGTTACTGAAGCTTTCTTT | CASSSPGTGVTEAFF
- | TRBJ2-1 | TRBV11-2 | - | TGTGCCAGCAGCTTCAGTCTAGCAGGCAATGAGCAGTTCTTC | CASSFSLAGNEQFF
TRBD2 | TRBJ2-1 | TRBV27 | - | TGTGCCACCCCCTCACGGGAGGTCTCCAATGAGCAGTTCTTC | CATPSREVSNEQFF
TRBD1 | TRBJ1-5 | TRBV27 | - | TGTGCCAGCAGCACAGGGGCGAGGAATCAGCCCCAGCATTTT | CASSTGARNQPQHF
TRBD1 | TRBJ1-2 | TRBV6-5 | - | TGTGCCAGCAGTCGACAGGGGGTTTACTATGGCTACACCTTC | CASSRQGVYYGYTF
TRBD1 | TRBJ1-2 | TRBV10-3 | - | TGTGCCATCAGTGAGGGACAGGACTATGGCTACACCTTC | CAISEGQDYGYTF
- | TRBJ2-5 | TRBV5-1 | - | TGCGCCAGCAGCTCTACGACGGGTCAGCCACAAGAGACCCAGTACTTC | CASSSTTGQPQETQYF
TRBD2 | TRBJ2-5 | TRBV6-5 | - | TGTGCCAGCAGCCTAAGCGGGGTCGGGAAGACCCAGTACTTC | CASSLSGVGKTQYF
TRBD1 | TRBJ1-1 | TRBV4-2 | - | TGTGCCAGCAGCCAAGCGCTTGGACAGGGGAACACTGAAGCTTTCTTT | CASSQALGQGNTEAFF
- | TRBJ1-2 | TRBV18 | - | TGTGCCAGCTCACCACTATCTCAGGGAGGCGGCTACACCTTC | CASSPLSQGGGYTF
- | TRBJ1-1 | TRBV5-4 | - | TGTGCCAGCAGCCTACAGGGTGACACTGAAGCTTTCTTT | CASSLQGDTEAFF
- | TRBJ1-5 | TRBV4-1 | few | TGCGCCAGCAGCCAAGAACGAGGTAGCAATCAGCCCCAGCATTTT | CASSQERGSNQPQHF
TRBD1 | TRBJ2-2 | TRBV5-1 | - | TGCGCCAGCCGATCCGGGACAGGGTCCGGGGAGCTGTTTTTT | CASRSGTGSGELFF
TRBD2 | TRBJ2-3 | TRBV10-3 | - | TGTGCCATCAGTGAGTCGAGCGGGGAAACAGATACGCAGTATTTT | CAISESSGETDTQYF
TRBD1 | TRBJ2-7 | TRBV10-3 | - | TGTGCCATCAGACCGGGACAGTTCTCCGAGCAGTACTTC | CAIRPGQFSEQYF
TRBD2 | TRBJ2-7 | TRBV27 | - | TGTGCCAGCAGTTGGGGACTAGCGGGAGCGTACGAGCAGTACTTC | CASSWGLAGAYEQYF
- | TRBJ1-1 | TRBV10-3 | - | TGTGCCATCAGTGGCCGGTGGGGGCCTGGGTCTGAAGCTTTCTTT | CAISGRWGPGSEAFF
TRBD1 | TRBJ2-7 | TRBV18 | - | TGTGCCAGCTCACCACTTGGGACAGCGAGCCCCTACGAGCAGTACTTC | CASSPLGTASPYEQYF
TRBD2 | TRBJ2-7 | TRBV27 | few | TGTGCCAGCCGCCAGCGGGGGGCCTCCTACGAGCAGTACTTC | CASRQRGASYEQYF
TRBD1 | TRBJ1-3 | TRBV18 | - | TGTGCCAGCTCACCCAGGGACAGCAAGAACACCATATATTTT | CASSPRDSKNTIYF
- | TRBJ2-1 | TRBV5-1 | - | TGCGCCAGCAGACACGGACAAGGTTTCTACAATGAGCAGTTCTTC | CASRHGQGFYNEQFF
TRBD2 | TRBJ2-1 | TRBV29-1 | - | TGCAGCGTTGCTAGCGGGATAACATTGGGGAATGAGCAGTTCTTC | CSVASGITLGNEQFF
- | TRBJ1-1 | TRBV7-6 | - | TGTGCCAGCAGTTCACAGGGGAACACTGAAGCTTTCTTT | CASSSQGNTEAFF